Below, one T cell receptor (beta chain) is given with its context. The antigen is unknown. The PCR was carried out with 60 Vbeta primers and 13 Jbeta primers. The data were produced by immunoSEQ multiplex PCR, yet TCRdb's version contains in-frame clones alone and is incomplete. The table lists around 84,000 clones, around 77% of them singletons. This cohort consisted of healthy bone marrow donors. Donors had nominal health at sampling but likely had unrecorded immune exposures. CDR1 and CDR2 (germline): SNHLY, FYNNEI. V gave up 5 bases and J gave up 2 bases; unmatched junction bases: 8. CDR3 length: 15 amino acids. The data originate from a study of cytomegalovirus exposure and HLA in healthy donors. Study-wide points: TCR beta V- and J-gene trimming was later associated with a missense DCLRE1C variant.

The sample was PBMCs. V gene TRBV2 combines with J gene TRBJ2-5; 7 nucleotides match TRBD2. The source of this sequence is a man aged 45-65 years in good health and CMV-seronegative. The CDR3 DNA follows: TGTGCCAGCAGTAACCGGGGAGGGCTACAAGAGACCCAGTACTTC. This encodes CASSNRGGLQETQYF.